Following are 18 T cell receptor beta chains from one sample sequenced in a study of regulatory T cells in long-lasting Graves disease (dated by TCRdb to about 2021). Receptors were amplified or captured by multiplex PCR. Sequencer: Illumina HiSeq 4000. To build TCR beta libraries, CDR3 regions were amplified by Arm-PCR using iRepertoire HTBI primers. TCRdb cleaned the public reads at Q25 with fastp, built clones with MiXCR and kept in-frame beta chains. Each entry is one CDR3 protein sequence, shown with its most common DNA and genes. This sample has 250,000 to 300,000 distinct CDR3 sequences in its table, and more than 20% of those were observed once. About 61% of the sample lies in the top ten. The time point label of this sample denotes: persistent/refractory GD, antithyroid drugs over 5 years with positive TRAb. For both TCR sequencing and RNA sequencing, RNA was extracted from PBMCs in TRIzol.

The source was peripheral blood mononuclear cells (PBMCs), collected when the disease was refractory, from a patient treated with antithyroid drugs. These receptors originate from a female donor with Graves disease.

The J gene is TRBJ2-3, the V gene TRBV11-1; the D gene is possibly TRBD1 (5 bases). The CDR3 has 14 amino acids. CDR1 and CDR2 from the germline V gene are SGHAT and FQDESV (reference sequence). V was pared by 2 bases and J by 5 bases, with 11 bases between. In DNA, the CDR3 is TGTGCCAGCAGCTTATTTGACAGTAGAGATACGCAGTATTTT. Translated: CASSLFDSRDTQYF. The whole variable domain, remainder taken from reference TRBV11-1 and TRBJ2-3, is EAEVAQSPRYKITEKSQAVAFWCDPISGHATLYWYRQILGQGPELLVQFQDESVVDDSQLPKDRFSAERLKGVDSTLKIQPAELGDSAMYLCASSLFDSRDTQYFGPGTRLTVL.

The V call is TRBV27, the J call TRBJ2-2; D unclear. The CDR3 contains 13 residues. Germline loops: CDR1 MNHEY, CDR2 SMNVEV (reference sequence). The V gene lost 7 bases and the J gene lost 6 bases, with 12 bases spanning the gap. The DNA of the CDR3 is TGTGCCAGCACCACAACCGGCTCCGGGGAGCTGTTTTTT. Amino acid sequence: CASTTTGSGELFF.

This clonotype was counted a single time. The chain has TRBV7-2 and TRBJ2-7; maybe TRBD1 (8 bases). There are 18 residues in the CDR3. Germline CDR1 SGHTA, CDR2 FQGNSA. Trimming took 5 bases from V and 5 from J, leaving 28 bases between them. CDR3 sequence: CASSGGAGTGGPNHEQYF. CDR3 bases: TGTGCCAGCAGCGGGGGGGCCGGGACAGGAGGACCGAACCACGAGCAGTACTTC.

The V gene is TRBV5-1, the J gene TRBJ2-7; D remains unclear. The CDR3 is made up of 14 amino acids. V lost 0 bases, J lost 5 bases, and 12 bases lay in between. Germline V gene sequence: CDR1 SGHRS, CDR2 YFSETQ. The CDR3 region has the DNA TGCGCCAGCAGCTTGGAGCACAGTCACCACGAGCAGTACTTC. Translating it yields CASSLEHSHHEQYF.

In its sample, this clonotype was seen many times. The chain links TRBV28 to TRBJ1-1, with D unresolved. This CDR3 contains 13 residues. The V end lost 3 bases, the J end lost 3 bases, and 8 bases lay between the germline ends. Per germline, CDR1 MDHEN and CDR2 SYDVKM. The CDR3 sequence: CASSLPGYTEAFF. As DNA, the CDR3 is TGTGCCAGCAGTTTGCCGGGCTACACTGAAGCTTTCTTT.

Comment on this clonotype: A read error may produce the germline difference seen at one junction end. V and J are TRBV7-2 and TRBJ1-5; a possible D gene is TRBD1 (6 bases). CDR1 and CDR2 from the germline V gene are SGHTA and FQGNSA. CDR3 length: 15 amino acids. CDR3 DNA: TGTGCCAGTGGGGGAGGGGGAAAAAGCAATCAGCCCCAGCGTTTT. Residues: CASGGGGKSNQPQRF.

J is TRBJ1-5 and V is TRBV20-1; D is unclear. The germline CDR1 and CDR2 sequences are DFQATT and SNEGSKA (reference sequence). V lost 7 bases and J 0 bases, leaving 7 bases between the germline ends. This CDR3 comprises 12 residues. Here the CDR3 reads CSVKFSNQPQHF. CDR3 DNA sequence: TGCAGTGTTAAATTTAGCAATCAGCCCCAGCATTTT.

Ten or more counts support this clonotype. V and J are TRBV20-1 and TRBJ2-7; TRBD2 matches at 9 bases. V lost 1 base and J lost 4; bases outside the gene matches: 8. CDR1 DFQATT and CDR2 SNEGSKA come from the germline V gene (reference sequence). The length of the CDR3 is 15 residues. CDR3 bases: TGCAGTGCTAGAGTCGCAGCGGGAGGAAAATACGAGCAGTACTTC. This sequence encodes CSARVAAGGKYEQYF.

This sequence joins TRBV6-4 and TRBJ2-7; 8 bases agree with TRBD1. The CDR3 covers 14 residues. V lost 5 bases and J lost 4; bases outside the gene matches: 7. Germline CDR1 reads MRHNA; CDR2 reads SNTAGT. The CDR3 loop is CASSPDRDGYEQYF. For the CDR3, the DNA is TGTGCCAGCAGTCCGGACAGGGATGGGTACGAGCAGTACTTC.

On this clonotype: Being one base from a much bigger clone, this may be a read error. This sequence joins TRBV28 and TRBJ2-7; TRBD1 matches at 8 bases. This CDR3 has 15 amino acids. From germline, CDR1 is MDHEN and CDR2 SYDVKM. The CDR3 sequence is CASRPGQGPSYGQYF. The DNA for the CDR3 is TGTGCCAGCAGACCCGGACAGGGTCCCTCCTACGGGCAGTACTTC.

In this sample, this clonotype turned up many times. The rearrangement joins TRBV11-2 to TRBJ2-7; 11 nucleotides agree with TRBD2. With 8 bases clipped from V and 4 bases from J, the junction kept 10 bases outside the gene matches. Germline CDR1 and CDR2: SGHAT and FQNNGV. This CDR3 region has 15 residues. CDR3 bases: TGTGCCAGCGGAATAGCGGGAGGGCGTATGTACGAGCAGTACTTC. Translated, it gives CASGIAGGRMYEQYF.

This rearrangement joins TRBV6-1 to TRBJ2-7; perhaps D is TRBD1 or TRBD2 (5 bases each). The CDR3 length is 13 residues. The germline V gene has CDR1 MNHNS and CDR2 SASEGT. The ends were cut back, 10 bases at V and 3 bases at J, with 16 bases in the middle. The CDR3 DNA is TGTGCCAACCCACGTCCTGGGGGCTACGAGCAGTACTTC. It specifies CANPRPGGYEQYF.

This clonotype was detected a few times. The chain couples TRBV9 to TRBJ2-3, with D possibly being TRBD2 (6 bases). The CDR3 length is 14 residues. V lost 4 bases and J lost 3, with 12 bases in between. CDR1 SGDLS and CDR2 YYNGEE come from the germline V gene. CDR3: CASSLTRTTDTQYF. The DNA for the CDR3 is TGTGCCAGCAGCTTGACTAGGACAACAGATACGCAGTATTTT.

CDR3: CSARWGTEAFF. In DNA, the CDR3 is TGCAGTGCTAGATGGGGAACTGAAGCTTTCTTT. The V call is TRBV20-1, the J call TRBJ1-1; no reliable D call. This CDR3 has 11 amino acids. CDR1 and CDR2 (germline): DFQATT, SNEGSKA (reference sequence). Deletions cut 2 bases from V and 5 bases from J, with 6 bases between.

This clonotype came up a few times. The chain uses TRBV5-6 and TRBJ2-7; 8 bases match TRBD1. CDR3 size: 16 residues. Per the germline V gene, CDR1 is SGHDT and CDR2 is YYEEEE. V shed 1 base and J 5 bases; nucleotides not matched to a gene: 11. The CDR3 sequence: CASSLLIPGQGNEQYF. The CDR3 DNA sequence: TGTGCCAGCAGCTTGCTGATCCCAGGACAGGGTAACGAGCAGTACTTC. Looking up the rest from reference TRBV5-6 and TRBJ2-7 gives the full variable domain: DAGVTQSPTHLIKTRGQQVTLRCSPKSGHDTVSWYQQALGQGPQFIFQYYEEEERQRGNFPDRFSGHQFPNYSSELNVNALLLGDSALYLCASSLLIPGQGNEQYFGPGTRLTVT.

This clonotype was detected only a few times. The chain links TRBV29-1 to TRBJ1-1; maybe TRBD1 (5 bases). The CDR3 is 13 amino acids. V was shortened by 7 bases and J by 3 bases, with 15 bases between the two germline ends. Germline V CDR1 and CDR2: SQVTM, ANQGSEA. CDR3 in amino acids: CSGSDGAYTEAFF. CDR3 sequence (DNA): TGCAGCGGGTCGGACGGGGCTTACACTGAAGCTTTCTTT.

This clonotype was recorded many times. This chain links TRBV28 with TRBJ2-4, with TRBD1 identical over 7 bases. This CDR3 spans 16 amino acids. CDR1 and CDR2 from the germline V gene are MDHEN and SYDVKM. V gave up 6 bases and J gave up 0 bases; unmatched junction bases: 8. The CDR3 sequence: CASSQGTALAKNIQYF. CDR3 sequence (DNA): TGTGCCAGCAGCCAGGGGACAGCCCTAGCCAAAAACATTCAGTACTTC.

This clonotype was found a few times. The rearrangement uses TRBV10-3 and TRBJ2-7; 7 bases are a match to TRBD1. CDR1 and CDR2 (germline): ENHRY, SYGVKD. V was pared by 6 bases and J by 1 base, with 6 bases of the junction left unmatched. The CDR3 length is 14 residues. Here the CDR3 reads CAIRNDRVSYEQYF. In DNA, the CDR3 is TGTGCCATCAGAAACGACAGGGTGTCCTACGAGCAGTACTTC.